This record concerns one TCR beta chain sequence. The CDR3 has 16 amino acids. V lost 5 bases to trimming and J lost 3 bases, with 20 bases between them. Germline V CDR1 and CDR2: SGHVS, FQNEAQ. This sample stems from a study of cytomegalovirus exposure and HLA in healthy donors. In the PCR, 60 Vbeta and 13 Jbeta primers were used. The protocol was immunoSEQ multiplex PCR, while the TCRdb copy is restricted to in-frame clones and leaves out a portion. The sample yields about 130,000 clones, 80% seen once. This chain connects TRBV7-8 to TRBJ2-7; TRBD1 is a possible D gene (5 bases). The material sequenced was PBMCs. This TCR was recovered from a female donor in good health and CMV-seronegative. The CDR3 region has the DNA TGTGCCAGCAGCCCCCCTGGCGTTTCTAGGGGCTACGAGCAGTACTTC. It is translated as CASSPPGVSRGYEQYF.